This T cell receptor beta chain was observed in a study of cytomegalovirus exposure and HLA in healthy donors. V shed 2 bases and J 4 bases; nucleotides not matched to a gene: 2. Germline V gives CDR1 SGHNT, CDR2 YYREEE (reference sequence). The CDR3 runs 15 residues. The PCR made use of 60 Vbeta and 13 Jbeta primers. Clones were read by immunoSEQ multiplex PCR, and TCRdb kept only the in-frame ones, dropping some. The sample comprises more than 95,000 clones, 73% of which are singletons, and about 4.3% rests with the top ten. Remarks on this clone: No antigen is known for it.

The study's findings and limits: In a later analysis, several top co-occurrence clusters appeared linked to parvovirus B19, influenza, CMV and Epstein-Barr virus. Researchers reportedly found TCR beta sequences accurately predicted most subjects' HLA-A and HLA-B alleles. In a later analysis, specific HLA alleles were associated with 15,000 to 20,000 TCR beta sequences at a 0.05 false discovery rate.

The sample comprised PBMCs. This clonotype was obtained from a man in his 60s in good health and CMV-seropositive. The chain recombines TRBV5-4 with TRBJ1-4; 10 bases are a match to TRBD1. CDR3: CASSLGQGVNEKLFF. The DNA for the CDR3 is TGTGCCAGCAGCTTAGGACAGGGGGTTAATGAAAAACTGTTTTTT.